The 23 T cell receptor beta chains presented below share a single source sample, sequenced in a study of cytomegalovirus exposure and HLA in healthy donors. The PCR used 60 Vbeta and 13 Jbeta primers. The protocol was immunoSEQ multiplex PCR, while the TCRdb copy is restricted to in-frame clones and leaves out a portion. The profile shows 280,000 or so clones, roughly 90% of them singletons. The sequenced sample consisted of PBMCs. All receptors come from a woman under 30 in good health and CMV-seronegative.

The count of this clone is one. The chain employs TRBV12-5 and TRBJ2-5; a possible D gene is TRBD2 (5 bases). The V end lost 4 bases, the J end lost 9 bases, and 12 bases lay between the germline ends. Germline V CDR1 and CDR2: LGHNT, FRNRAP. This CDR3 comprises 12 residues. CDR3 loop: CASGSSSPSQYF. CDR3 DNA: TGTGCTAGTGGTTCCTCTAGCCCCTCCCAGTACTTC. The whole variable domain, filled in from reference TRBV12-5 and TRBJ2-5, reads DARVTQTPRHKVTEMGQEVTMRCQPILGHNTVFWYRQTMMQGLELLAYFRNRAPLDDSGMPKDRFSAEMPDATLATLKIQPSEPRDSAVYFCASGSSSPSQYFGPGTRLLVL.

V and J are TRBV30 and TRBJ1-5; TRBD1 aligns across 8 bases. The CDR3 is made up of 15 amino acids. The germline V gene has CDR1 GTSNPN and CDR2 SVGIG (reference sequence). Trimming removed 2 bases from V and 3 bases from J; junction bases left unmatched: 6. CDR3 nucleotide sequence: TGTGCCTGGAGTTCAGGGGGCCCCCACAATCAGCCCCAGCATTTT. This sequence encodes CAWSSGGPHNQPQHF. Full variable domain (rest looked up from reference TRBV30 and TRBJ1-5): SQTIHQWPATLVQPVGSPLSLECTVEGTSNPNLYWYRQAAGRGLQLLFYSVGIGQISSEVPQNLSASRPQDRQFILSSKKLLLSDSGFYLCAWSSGGPHNQPQHFGDGTRLSIL.

The chain employs TRBV9 and TRBJ2-7, with 7 bases that match TRBD2. Trimming took 4 bases from V and 1 from J; bases not matched to a gene: 8. The germline V gene encodes CDR1 SGDLS and CDR2 YYNGEE. The CDR3 length is 15 residues. CDR3 residues: CASSLSGDPSYEQYF. In DNA form, the CDR3 reads TGTGCCAGCAGCCTAAGCGGGGACCCATCCTACGAGCAGTACTTC.

The CDR3 is CASSIQSGGADTQYF. DNA for the CDR3: TGTGCCAGTAGTATACAGAGCGGGGGGGCAGATACGCAGTATTTT. This chain uses TRBV19 with TRBJ2-3, with 10 bases identical to TRBD2. The V segment lost 2 bases and the J segment 4 bases; nucleotides outside the gene matches: 3. Germline V gene data show CDR1 as LNHDA and CDR2 as SQIVND (reference sequence). This CDR3 has 15 amino acids.

The chain employs TRBV6-6 and TRBJ1-2; no definite D call. Germline values: CDR1 MNHNY, CDR2 SVGAGI (reference sequence). The V end lost 7 bases, the J end lost 10 bases, and 10 bases lay between the germline ends. This CDR3 region has 10 residues. CDR3 residues: CASKRADYTF. The DNA for the CDR3 is TGTGCCAGCAAGAGGGCTGACTACACCTTC.

With regard to this clone: One end of the junction fails to match germline, which may point to a read error. The rearrangement joins TRBV7-7 to TRBJ2-1, with 10 bases identical to TRBD1. CDR1 and CDR2 from the germline V gene are SSHAT and FNYEAQ (reference sequence). This CDR3 contains 13 residues. The CDR3 reads CASSLGQGDEQFF. In DNA, the CDR3 is TGTGCTAGCAGCTTAGGACAGGGGGATGAGCAGTTCTTC.

V is TRBV6-5 and J is TRBJ2-1; 7 nucleotides line up with TRBD1. CDR1 is MNHEY, CDR2 SVGAGI, per germline. The length of the CDR3 is 15 residues. V trimming: 6 bases; J trimming: 9 bases; junction bases outside the gene matches: 14. The CDR3 bases are TGTGCCAGCAGCCTAGGACAGGTGTATTCCGCTGAGCAGTTCTTC. It codes for CASSLGQVYSAEQFF.

CDR3 residues: CASSEGGTNLNQPQHF. CDR3 sequence (DNA): TGTGCCAGCAGCGAGGGGGGGACGAATCTCAATCAGCCCCAGCATTTT. The chain employs TRBV6-6 and TRBJ1-5; a weak D match, TRBD1 (6 bases). CDR1 and CDR2 (germline): MNHNY, SVGAGI (reference sequence). The V and J ends lost 6 bases and 3 bases respectively, with 18 bases between them. This CDR3 region has 16 residues.

The chain is built from TRBV9 and TRBJ1-1; D perhaps matches TRBD1 (5 bases). Trimming removed 3 bases from V and 0 bases from J, with 6 bases in between. The CDR3 is made up of 13 amino acids. Germline V gene lookup returns CDR1 SGDLS and CDR2 YYNGEE. Written as DNA, the CDR3 is TGTGCCAGCAGCGCCAGGGTGAACACTGAAGCTTTCTTT. It yields the protein CASSARVNTEAFF.

The rearrangement uses TRBV9 and TRBJ1-6; D is uncertain. The CDR3 is 16 amino acids. Per germline, CDR1 SGDLS and CDR2 YYNGEE. Trimming removed 4 bases from V and 0 bases from J, with 11 bases in between. The CDR3 loop reads CASSPQTSSYNSPLHF. The CDR3 bases are TGTGCCAGCAGCCCCCAAACAAGCTCCTATAATTCACCCCTCCACTTT.

The CDR3 nucleotides read TGTGCCAGCAGCGTACAGGGACAGGTCTCCTACAATGAGCAGTTCTTC. Translated, it gives CASSVQGQVSYNEQFF. V gene TRBV9 combines with J gene TRBJ2-1, with TRBD1 matching over 8 bases. This CDR3 comprises 16 residues. The ends lost 1 base at V and 0 bases at J; junction bases unmatched: 3. From germline, CDR1 is SGDLS and CDR2 YYNGEE.

This chain uses TRBV9 with TRBJ2-5; 8 nucleotides match TRBD2. J lost 5 bases, V lost 0 bases, and 18 bases had no gene match. CDR1 is SGDLS and CDR2 is YYNGEE in the germline V gene. The CDR3 is 19 residues long. The DNA of the CDR3 is TGTGCCAGCAGCGTAGGTGAGGGGACTAGGAGGAGCTTGGGGGAGACCCAGTACTTC. This sequence encodes CASSVGEGTRRSLGETQYF. The complete variable domain, with remaining parts taken from reference TRBV9 and TRBJ2-5, reads DSGVTQTPKHLITATGQRVTLRCSPRSGDLSVYWYQQSLDQGLQFLIQYYNGEERAKGNILERFSAQQFPDLHSELNLSSLELGDSALYFCASSVGEGTRRSLGETQYFGPGTRLLVL.

The chain recombines TRBV21-1 with TRBJ1-1; TRBD1, the table's D call, lacks a check against the DNA. TRBV21-1 is marked as a pseudogene. The CDR3 spans 14 residues. The CDR3 nucleotides are TGTGCCAGCAGCAAAGTAGGGACATACACTGAAGCTTTCTTT. Protein product: CASSKVGTYTEAFF.

The V gene is TRBV7-6, the J gene TRBJ1-1, with unresolved D. The germline V gene encodes CDR1 SGHVS and CDR2 FNYEAQ. CDR3 length: 13 residues. Trimming removed 8 bases at V and 2 bases at J, with 12 bases between. As DNA, the CDR3 is TGTGCCAGCGGCAGTCTTCCCAACACTGAAGCTTTCTTT. Protein sequence: CASGSLPNTEAFF. Filled out from reference TRBV7-6 and TRBJ1-1, the complete variable domain reads GAGVSQSPRYKVTKRGQDVALRCDPISGHVSLYWYRQALGQGPEFLTYFNYEAQQDKSGLPNDRFSAERPEGSISTLTIQRTEQRDSAMYRCASGSLPNTEAFFGQGTRLTVV.

The genes are TRBV5-1 and TRBJ2-3; 10 bases are shared with TRBD2. This CDR3 contains 17 residues. Germline trimming cut 0 bases from V and 0 bases from J; bases unmatched to any gene: 4. Per germline, CDR1 SGHRS and CDR2 YFSETQ. The CDR3 protein is CASSLVSGGSSTDTQYF. In DNA form, the CDR3 reads TGCGCCAGCAGCTTGGTTAGCGGGGGGTCTAGCACAGATACGCAGTATTTT.

The V gene is TRBV29-1, the J gene TRBJ2-7; the match to TRBD1 covers 9 bases. Unmatched junction bases numbered 9, after V lost 4 bases and J lost 2 bases. Per the germline V gene, CDR1 is SQVTM and CDR2 is ANQGSEA. The CDR3 contains 15 residues. The CDR3 sequence: CSVARQGEPPYEQYF. In DNA form, the CDR3 reads TGCAGCGTTGCCAGACAGGGGGAGCCTCCCTACGAGCAGTACTTC.

The chain joins TRBV19 to TRBJ2-7; the match to TRBD1 covers 8 bases. There are 15 residues in the CDR3. Germline values: CDR1 LNHDA, CDR2 SQIVND (reference sequence). The J segment lost 4 bases and the V segment lost 4 bases, leaving 9 bases of the junction unmatched. CDR3 protein: CASSRTSRDRYEQYF. In nucleotides, the CDR3 is TGTGCCAGTAGTAGGACGAGCCGGGACAGGTACGAGCAGTACTTC. Supplemented by reference TRBV19 and TRBJ2-7, the full variable domain reads DGGITQSPKYLFRKEGQNVTLSCEQNLNHDAMYWYRQDPGQGLRLIYYSQIVNDFQKGDIAEGYSVSREKKESFPLTVTSAQKNPTAFYLCASSRTSRDRYEQYFGPGTRLTVT.

The V and J genes are TRBV6-5 and TRBJ1-2; tentative D call: TRBD1 (5 bases). Germline assignment: CDR1 MNHEY and CDR2 SVGAGI. V lost 0 bases and J 8 bases, leaving 16 bases between the germline ends. This CDR3 comprises 15 residues. CDR3 sequence (DNA): TGTGCCAGCAGTTACTCGACTCTGGGGGGACGGGGCTACACCTTC. As protein: CASSYSTLGGRGYTF.

The DNA of the CDR3 is TGTGCCAGCAGCCCCCAGGTTAACTATGGCTACACCTTC. It codes for CASSPQVNYGYTF. The chain recombines TRBV14 with TRBJ1-2; D is unresolved. V lost 4 bases and J lost 1, with 7 bases in between. The germline gives CDR1 SGHDN, CDR2 FVKESK. The CDR3 has 13 residues.

This clone appeared a single time. The same CDR3 arises from other DNA sequences in this sample as well. The rearrangement links TRBV13 to TRBJ1-6; no reliable D call. CDR1 is PRHDT, CDR2 FYEKMQ, per germline (reference sequence). V was clipped by 5 bases and J by 0 bases, with 11 bases between them. The CDR3 sequence is 16 residues long. CDR3 sequence reads: CASSGPGSSYNSPLHF. The CDR3 region has the DNA TGTGCCAGCAGCGGTCCTGGGAGCTCCTATAATTCACCCCTCCACTTT.

V and J are TRBV18 and TRBJ2-3; possibly TRBD1 for D (5 bases). Trimming removed 5 bases at V and 4 bases at J, with 19 bases between. The CDR3 totals 16 residues. CDR1 KGHSH and CDR2 LQKENI come from the germline V gene. CDR3 amino acids: CASSTSMAGASDTQYF. CDR3 in DNA: TGTGCCAGCTCAACCAGTATGGCTGGGGCATCAGATACGCAGTATTTT.

The CDR3: CASSFMAGVPTDTQYF. DNA for the CDR3: TGTGCCAGCAGTTTTATGGCGGGGGTACCCACAGATACGCAGTATTTT. The chain has TRBV27 and TRBJ2-3; 7 bases align to TRBD2. Germline CDR1 MNHEY, CDR2 SMNVEV (reference sequence). The CDR3 spans 16 residues. J was trimmed by 2 bases and V by 3 bases; bases with no gene match: 8.

CDR3: CASRSRGGAKADTQYF. The CDR3 bases are TGTGCCAGTCGCTCTAGGGGGGGGGCTAAGGCAGATACGCAGTATTTT. The chain is built from TRBV19 and TRBJ2-3; D perhaps matches TRBD2 (7 bases). Germline V lookup: CDR1 LNHDA, CDR2 SQIVND (reference sequence). The CDR3 has 16 residues. Trimming stripped 8 bases from V and 4 bases from J, with 22 bases between.